The sequence of this TCR beta chain was determined in a study of T-cell reconstitution after alpha-beta-depleted transplantation in children. This CDR3 has 12 residues. Germline V lookup: CDR1 SGHRS, CDR2 YFSETQ. The V end was cut by 9 bases, the J end by 4 bases, with 14 bases between. The authors prepared the TCRbeta library with unique molecular identifiers. Each CDR3 protein is one row after TCRdb ran MiXCR on the PCR reads. The sample includes about 540,000 distinct CDR3 sequences, roughly 18% of them seen just once. The rearrangement joins TRBV5-1 to TRBJ2-7; D call uncertain. The sequencing here drew on PBMCs from the stem cell graft donor, taken from the stem cell graft. The sequence derives from a human donor who donated a stem cell graft to a child with acute lymphoblastic leukemia. The CDR3 protein is CATIDLGYEQYF. DNA for the CDR3: TGCGCCACCATAGACTTGGGATACGAGCAGTACTTC.